Shown below are 20 T cell receptor beta chains from a single sample sequenced in a study of OX40 agonist ivuxolimab in advanced cancers. Generated by immunoSEQ multiplex PCR, the TCRdb table keeps only in-frame clones and is missing some. The sample yields roughly 61,000 clones, 92% seen once. The sample consisted of CD4+ or CD8+ T cells sorted from blood, taken in a trial of the OX40 agonist ivuxolimab. The receptors here all came from an adult with an advanced solid tumor such as melanoma, head and neck, liver or kidney cancer.

The rearrangement uses TRBV4-3 and TRBJ1-4; 7 bases line up with TRBD1. The CDR3 totals 19 residues. J lost 2 bases, V lost 0 bases, and 12 bases had no gene match. Germline V gene data show CDR1 as LGHNA and CDR2 as YSLEER. In DNA, the CDR3 is TGCGCCAGCAGCCAAGAGGGAGTGGCAGGGGGTGGGACTAATGAAAAACTGTTTTTT. Protein: CASSQEGVAGGGTNEKLFF.

This clone occurred once. The rearrangement uses TRBV27 and TRBJ2-6; maybe TRBD2 (7 bases). Trimming took 5 bases from V and 0 from J, leaving 8 bases between them. CDR1 and CDR2 (germline): MNHEY, SMNVEV (reference sequence). There are 15 residues in the CDR3. The CDR3 coding sequence is TGTGCCAGCAGTAGGGGGGGCTCTGGGGCCAACGTCCTGACTTTC. It specifies CASSRGGSGANVLTF.

The rearrangement uses TRBV27 and TRBJ2-2, with D unresolved. The CDR3 sequence is 12 residues long. Germline V CDR1 and CDR2: MNHEY, SMNVEV (reference sequence). The V end was cut by 1 base, the J end by 6 bases, with 3 bases between. The CDR3 region is CASSLWAGELFF. CDR3 sequence (DNA): TGTGCCAGCAGTTTATGGGCCGGGGAGCTGTTTTTT.

Concerning this clone itself: The identical CDR3 is also encoded by other nucleotide sequences in the sample. This chain links TRBV19 with TRBJ1-5; D perhaps matches TRBD1 (5 bases). V was trimmed by 5 bases and J by 4 bases, leaving 12 bases between them. Germline V lookup: CDR1 LNHDA, CDR2 SQIVND (reference sequence). The CDR3 contains 14 residues. DNA of the CDR3: TGTGCCAGTAGTTTCCAGGGCAGTAATCAGCCCCAGCATTTT. Amino acid sequence: CASSFQGSNQPQHF.

This clone was detected only a few times. This chain connects TRBV2 to TRBJ2-2; 13 positions agree with TRBD2. CDR3 length: 15 residues. The ends lost 7 bases at V and 4 bases at J; junction bases unmatched: 3. CDR1 SNHLY and CDR2 FYNNEI come from the germline V gene. CDR3 sequence (DNA): TGTGCCAGCACCGGGACTAGCGGGATCACCGGGGAGCTGTTTTTT. Protein sequence: CASTGTSGITGELFF.

The V call is TRBV27, the J call TRBJ2-5; TRBD2 aligns across 7 bases. The CDR3 is made up of 14 amino acids. The V gene end was trimmed by 5 bases and the J gene end by 4 bases; junction bases not matched to a gene: 7. Germline lookup yields CDR1 MNHEY and CDR2 SMNVEV (reference sequence). DNA of the CDR3: TGTGCCAGCAGTCTAATGTCGGGGGGAGAGACCCAGTACTTC. This translates into CASSLMSGGETQYF.

This clone occurred once. In nucleotides, the CDR3 is TGTGCCAGTAGTATTTTGAGAACCAATCAGCCCCAGCATTTT. Protein sequence: CASSILRTNQPQHF. The rearrangement joins TRBV19 to TRBJ1-5; the D is unclear. The germline V and J ends were trimmed by 3 bases and 3 bases, with 9 bases remaining between them. The CDR3 has 14 amino acids. Germline V gene lookup returns CDR1 LNHDA and CDR2 SQIVND (reference sequence).

This clone has a single count. The V and J genes are TRBV11-3 and TRBJ2-1, with 11 bases lining up with TRBD2. Per the germline V gene, CDR1 is SGHNT and CDR2 is YENEEA. CDR3 length: 15 amino acids. J was trimmed by 4 bases and V by 5 bases; bases with no gene match: 4. The CDR3 DNA sequence: TGTGCCAGCAGCCTTAGCGGGAGGGTTTACAATGAGCAGTTCTTC. This encodes CASSLSGRVYNEQFF.

This chain connects TRBV6-5 to TRBJ2-3; D remains unclear. The CDR3 loop spans 13 amino acids. Germline CDR1 is MNHEY and CDR2 is SVGAGI. Deletions cut 6 bases from V and 1 base from J, with 8 bases between. The CDR3 is CASSLLRTDTQYF. DNA of the CDR3: TGTGCCAGCAGCCTCCTCCGCACAGATACGCAGTATTTT.

The chain links TRBV6-6 to TRBJ1-2; D uncertain. Per the germline V gene, CDR1 is MNHNY and CDR2 is SVGAGI (reference sequence). Trimming removed 3 bases from V and 2 bases from J, with 16 bases in between. There are 16 residues in the CDR3. The CDR3 DNA is TGTGCCAGCAGTTATGAACCCCGGGCGGGGAACTATGGCTACACCTTC. This codes for CASSYEPRAGNYGYTF.

The J gene is TRBJ2-5, the V gene TRBV16, with D hard to call. V shed 0 bases and J shed 1 base, with 6 bases lying between them. From germline, CDR1 is KGHSY and CDR2 FQNENV. The CDR3 spans 14 residues. The CDR3 region has the DNA TGTGCCAGCAGCCAATCCCCCTCCCAAGAGACCCAGTACTTC. Encoded protein: CASSQSPSQETQYF.

The chain carries TRBV10-2 and TRBJ2-3; D is unresolved. The CDR3 sequence is 12 residues long. The germline V gene encodes CDR1 WSHSY and CDR2 SAAADI. With 8 bases removed from V and 0 bases from J, the gap between germline ends came to 6 bases. The DNA of the CDR3 is TGCGCCAGCGGATTTAGCACAGATACGCAGTATTTT. Residues: CASGFSTDTQYF.

The chain couples TRBV5-4 to TRBJ2-1, with 10 bases that match TRBD1. CDR3 length equals 15 residues. Germline CDR1 reads SGHNT; CDR2 reads YYREEE (reference sequence). The junction had 6 bases not matched to a gene; V was cut back by 0 bases and J by 9 bases. CDR3 DNA sequence: TGTGCCAGCAGCTTGGTGGGACAGGGGATTTCTGAGCAGTTCTTC. Encoded protein: CASSLVGQGISEQFF. The full variable domain, its missing parts supplied by reference TRBV5-4 and TRBJ2-1, is ETGVTQSPTHLIKTRGQQVTLRCSSQSGHNTVSWYQQALGQGPQFIFQYYREEENGRGNFPPRFSGLQFPNYSSELNVNALELDDSALYLCASSLVGQGISEQFFGPGTRLTVL.

This chain links TRBV6-1 with TRBJ1-2; D is unresolved. CDR3 length: 15 residues. The germline CDR1 and CDR2 sequences are MNHNS and SASEGT. The ends were cut back, 5 bases at V and 6 bases at J, with 19 bases in the middle. In DNA form, the CDR3 reads TGTGCCAGCAGTACCGGGTTGGGCATTAGTGATGGCTACACCTTC. It is translated as CASSTGLGISDGYTF.

The V call is TRBV12-5, the J call TRBJ1-1, with 10 positions matching TRBD1. In germline, CDR1 is LGHNT, CDR2 FRNRAP. The V gene end was trimmed by 1 base and the J gene end by 4 bases; junction bases not matched to a gene: 6. The CDR3 length is 16 residues. The CDR3 region is CASGLGSGTGATEAFF. The CDR3 coding sequence is TGTGCTAGTGGTTTGGGATCCGGGACAGGGGCCACTGAAGCTTTCTTT.

This clone was detected only once. The V gene is TRBV4-1, the J gene TRBJ2-1; 12 nucleotides match TRBD2. This CDR3 has 16 residues. Germline V gene sequence: CDR1 MGHRA, CDR2 YSYEKL. The J segment lost 7 bases and the V segment lost 0 bases, leaving 4 bases of the junction unmatched. This CDR3 is CASSQEGLAGSNEQFF. CDR3 coding DNA: TGCGCCAGCAGCCAAGAGGGACTAGCGGGCTCTAATGAGCAGTTCTTC.

This chain links TRBV28 with TRBJ1-1; weak D call: TRBD1 (6 bases). V was clipped by 6 bases and J by 4 bases, with 15 bases between them. This CDR3 has 14 amino acids. The germline V gene encodes CDR1 MDHEN and CDR2 SYDVKM. The CDR3 sequence is CASSTDRKGTEAFF. CDR3 sequence (DNA): TGTGCCAGCAGCACAGACAGGAAGGGCACTGAAGCTTTCTTT.

The gene calls are TRBV6-6 and TRBJ2-2, with unresolved D. CDR1 is MNHNY, CDR2 SVGAGI, per germline (reference sequence). The CDR3 has 14 residues. V was clipped by 0 bases and J by 6 bases, with 8 bases between them. The CDR3, as DNA: TGTGCCAGCAGTTACTCGATGAGCGCCGGGGAGCTGTTTTTT. Protein sequence: CASSYSMSAGELFF.

The CDR3 region is CASSLGRGRYIQYF. DNA for the CDR3: TGCGCCAGCAGCCTAGGAAGGGGGCGTTATATTCAGTACTTC. This chain connects TRBV4-3 to TRBJ2-4; 7 nucleotides agree with TRBD1. V was clipped by 4 bases and J by 10 bases; unmatched bases: 10. In germline, CDR1 is LGHNA, CDR2 YSLEER. This CDR3 comprises 14 residues.

V and J are TRBV11-3 and TRBJ2-3; possibly TRBD1 or TRBD2 for D (5 bases each). The V end lost 1 base, the J end lost 6 bases, and 11 bases lay between the germline ends. The germline V gene encodes CDR1 SGHNT and CDR2 YENEEA. The CDR3 is 14 amino acids. The CDR3 spells CASSLGVGVDTQYF. The CDR3 DNA sequence: TGTGCCAGCAGCTTAGGCGTGGGGGTGGATACGCAGTATTTT.